The rows below give T cell receptor beta chains drawn from one sample of a study of T cells in localized non-small cell lung cancer. Using immunoSEQ multiplex PCR, the repertoire was profiled, and TCRdb retains in-frame clones only, with some absent. The sample holds 28,000 or so clones, roughly 87% seen once. This specimen consisted of peripheral blood, obtained before any cancer treatment. The receptor set was obtained from a male donor at least 60 years old with stage I lung adenocarcinoma. CDR3s leave out the opening cysteine and the closing phenylalanine or tryptophan. Each record gives: clone size, V gene, CDR3 protein. Size values are once, few and many counts, or a class for expanded clones, and some rows have none.

clone size: few
V gene: TRBV30
CDR3 protein: ASSNLNTEAF

clone size: NA
V gene: TRBV6-5
CDR3 protein: ASSYGEGSEKLF

clone size: few
V gene: TRBV5-4
CDR3 protein: ASRGDTGTSGAGEQF

clone size: few
V gene: TRBV5-1
CDR3 protein: ASSLATGQNIQY

clone size: NA
V gene: TRBV5-4
CDR3 protein: ASSLDAGANTGELF

clone size: NA
V gene: TRBV11-3
CDR3 protein: ASSLGEGTGAYNEQF

clone size: NA
V gene: TRBV19
CDR3 protein: ASIPGSGNTIY

clone size: NA
V gene: TRBV2
CDR3 protein: ASTVLAGGDTQY

clone size: NA
V gene: TRBV7-4
CDR3 protein: ASSFISLGSGNTIY

clone size: NA
V gene: TRBV29-1
CDR3 protein: SVVVQGFGTGELF